Listed below are T cell receptor beta chains from one sample, sequenced in a study of blood T cell repertoires in COVID-19. Generated by immunoSEQ multiplex PCR, the TCRdb table keeps only in-frame clones and is missing some. Counted here are 25,000 to 35,000 clones, 65% to 85% occurring once; the ten biggest clones make up around 15%. The source material was peripheral blood. The source is a woman aged 60-75 years with acute or convalescent COVID-19. Each CDR3 is given without its conserved first and last residue.

TRBV28	TRBJ2-4	14	ASSLGTGQGQNIQY
TRBV11-2	TRBJ2-1	12	ASSVLTSYNEQF
TRBV6-5	TRBJ1-3	13	ASSYISGSGNTIY
TRBV2	TRBJ2-7	9	ASSTTHEQY
TRBV6-5	TRBJ2-6	13	ASSPRTAGANVLT
TRBV27	TRBJ2-7	7	ASSIEQY
TRBV20-1	TRBJ1-4	12	SASVTGTNEKLF
TRBV6-2/TRBV6-3	TRBJ2-3	13	ASSPDRVRTDTQY
TRBV7-2	TRBJ2-7	10	ASSSSGTEQY
TRBV19	TRBJ2-1	13	ASTLGTGGYNEQF
TRBV4-2	TRBJ2-1	17	ASSQDSPRSSGGSYEQF
TRBV3-1/TRBV3-2	TRBJ2-3	12	ASSQGPSSDTQY
TRBV2	TRBJ1-1	11	ASRGQGWTEAF
TRBV5-4	TRBJ2-3	13	ASSLIQGAGDTQY
TRBV11-3	TRBJ2-1	13	ASSLAGGRHGEQF
TRBV29-1	TRBJ1-5	12	SVADRGINQPQH